A single sample is the source of the 31 T cell receptor beta chains below, sequenced in a study of cytomegalovirus exposure and HLA in healthy donors. Primers: 60 Vbeta forward and 13 Jbeta reverse. Data came from immunoSEQ multiplex PCR; TCRdb stores just in-frame clones and leaves some out. Among about 140,000 clones, over 75% were seen once, and the ten largest hold about 2.2%. Input material: PBMCs. The receptor source for this set is a man over 45 in good health and CMV-seronegative.

The chain uses TRBV5-1 and TRBJ2-3, with TRBD2 identical over 7 bases. Germline trimming cut 0 bases from V and 2 bases from J; bases unmatched to any gene: 9. Germline lookup yields CDR1 SGHRS and CDR2 YFSETQ. CDR3 length equals 17 residues. The CDR3 loop is CASSLELRGRTTDTQYF. CDR3 nucleotides: TGCGCCAGCAGCTTGGAGTTGCGGGGGAGAACCACAGATACGCAGTATTTT.

V usage is TRBV19 and J usage is TRBJ1-4, with D possibly being TRBD1 (5 bases). There are 14 residues in the CDR3. Germline loops: CDR1 LNHDA, CDR2 SQIVND (reference sequence). V lost 3 bases and J lost 11, with 16 bases in between. The chain's CDR3 is CASSIMAGKGKLFF. CDR3 in DNA: TGTGCCAGTAGTATTATGGCAGGGAAGGGGAAACTGTTTTTT.

The J gene is TRBJ2-1, the V gene TRBV9; D may be TRBD2 (5 bases). CDR1 and CDR2 from the germline V gene are SGDLS and YYNGEE. The CDR3 sequence is 15 residues long. V was pared by 0 bases and J by 6 bases, with 13 bases between. Here the CDR3 reads CASSVGPQGSNEQFF. The CDR3 nucleotides are TGTGCCAGCAGCGTAGGCCCCCAAGGGAGCAATGAGCAGTTCTTC. Full variable domain (outside the CDR3, taken from reference TRBV9 and TRBJ2-1): DSGVTQTPKHLITATGQRVTLRCSPRSGDLSVYWYQQSLDQGLQFLIQYYNGEERAKGNILERFSAQQFPDLHSELNLSSLELGDSALYFCASSVGPQGSNEQFFGPGTRLTVL.

The V and J genes are TRBV19 and TRBJ1-6; possibly TRBD1 for D (5 bases). The CDR3 is 14 residues long. Germline-derived CDR1 and CDR2 are LNHDA and SQIVND (reference sequence). V shed 8 bases and J shed 1 base, with 9 bases lying between them. CDR3 in DNA: TGTGCCAGTTCCGGGGGATCCTATAATTCACCCCTCCACTTT. Its protein is CASSGGSYNSPLHF.

The V call is TRBV5-1, the J call TRBJ2-1; 7 nucleotides match TRBD2. The junction had 4 bases not matched to a gene; V was cut back by 0 bases and J by 4 bases. CDR3 length equals 15 residues. The germline V gene encodes CDR1 SGHRS and CDR2 YFSETQ. In DNA form, the CDR3 reads TGCGCCAGCAGCTTGGGCGGGAGTTTGTACAATGAGCAGTTCTTC. Protein: CASSLGGSLYNEQFF.

V gene TRBV7-2 combines with J gene TRBJ2-3, with TRBD2 as a possible D gene (6 bases). CDR3 length equals 16 residues. Germline CDR1 is SGHTA and CDR2 is FQGNSA. Trimming removed 6 bases from V and 2 bases from J, with 18 bases in between. The CDR3 region has the DNA TGTGCCAGCAGAGGCGGGACCAAGGGTCTCACAGATACGCAGTATTTT. It specifies CASRGGTKGLTDTQYF.

This chain uses TRBV5-1 with TRBJ2-7; possible D gene TRBD2, 6 bases. The germline gives CDR1 SGHRS, CDR2 YFSETQ. The CDR3 consists of 16 residues. Trimming stripped 1 base from V and 5 bases from J, with 19 bases between. The chain's CDR3 is CASSLLSRGMFHEQYF. The DNA for the CDR3 is TGCGCCAGCAGCTTGCTTTCACGGGGGATGTTCCACGAGCAGTACTTC.

The CDR3 loop reads CASSPSGGSNTEAFF. For the CDR3, the DNA is TGTGCCAGCAGCCCCTCCGGGGGATCGAACACTGAAGCTTTCTTT. The chain carries TRBV7-3 and TRBJ1-1, with a tentative D call TRBD1 (5 bases). The CDR3 spans 15 residues. The ends were cut back, 5 bases at V and 1 base at J, with 14 bases in the middle. The germline CDR1 and CDR2 sequences are SGHTA and FQGTGA.

The genes are TRBV5-6 and TRBJ1-1; no firm D call. Germline CDR1 SGHDT, CDR2 YYEEEE. Trimming left V 0 bases short and J 0 bases short, with 6 bases between. This CDR3 comprises 14 residues. The CDR3 region is CASSLDTMNTEAFF. The CDR3 DNA reads as TGTGCCAGCAGCTTGGACACCATGAACACTGAAGCTTTCTTT.

The chain is built from TRBV5-1 and TRBJ2-5; 11 bases line up with TRBD1. The J call is in doubt because the DNA end fits TRBJ2-7 better. This CDR3 contains 15 residues. Per the germline V gene, CDR1 is SGHRS and CDR2 is YFSETQ. In nucleotides, the CDR3 is TGCGCCAGCAGCCTGCGGACAGGGGGCGACGACGAGCAGTACTTC. Translating it yields CASSLRTGGDDEQYF.

This chain connects TRBV6-4 to TRBJ1-2; 7 bases match TRBD1. Germline assignment: CDR1 MRHNA and CDR2 SNTAGT. There are 14 residues in the CDR3. The junction had 10 bases not matched to a gene; V was cut back by 6 bases and J by 6 bases. The CDR3 loop is CASRTGTAENGYTF. The DNA for the CDR3 is TGTGCCAGCAGGACGGGGACAGCCGAAAATGGCTACACCTTC.

In this sample, this clone turned up a few times. The chain combines TRBV15 with TRBJ2-7, with D tentatively TRBD2 (6 bases). CDR3 length: 13 residues. Germline V gene sequence: CDR1 LNHNV, CDR2 YYDKDF (reference sequence). V lost 0 bases and J lost 5, with 8 bases in between. This CDR3 is CATSRDRRDEQYF. The DNA for the CDR3 is TGTGCCACCAGCAGAGATCGGAGGGACGAGCAGTACTTC. Full variable domain (outside the CDR3, taken from reference TRBV15 and TRBJ2-7): DAMVIQNPRYQVTQFGKPVTLSCSQTLNHNVMYWYQQKSSQAPKLLFHYYDKDFNNEADTPDNFQSRRPNTSFCFLDIRSPGLGDTAMYLCATSRDRRDEQYFGPGTRLTVT.

This clone was detected only a few times. V is TRBV2 and J is TRBJ2-5; TRBD2 matches 7 bases. J gave up 2 bases and V 9 bases, and 12 bases lay outside the gene matches. CDR3 length equals 15 residues. Per germline, CDR1 SNHLY and CDR2 FYNNEI. CDR3 sequence (DNA): TGTGCCAGTAACCCAGGGCTAGCGGTGCAAGAGACCCAGTACTTC. Its protein product is CASNPGLAVQETQYF.

The chain carries TRBV5-4 and TRBJ2-2, with D possibly being TRBD1 (5 bases). In germline, CDR1 is SGHNT, CDR2 YYREEE (reference sequence). The CDR3 spans 14 residues. V lost 0 bases to trimming and J lost 6 bases, with 9 bases between them. The CDR3, as DNA: TGTGCCAGCAGCTTGGGGCAGGGTCCCGGGGAGCTGTTTTTT. Translating it yields CASSLGQGPGELFF.

The J gene is TRBJ2-7, the V gene TRBV28, with D possibly matching TRBD1 (6 bases). The CDR3 sequence is 15 residues long. Germline V lookup: CDR1 MDHEN, CDR2 SYDVKM. V lost 7 bases and J lost 2, with 18 bases in between. The CDR3 spells CASTSLDRRTYEQYF. The CDR3 DNA reads as TGTGCCAGCACCTCCCTTGACAGGAGAACCTACGAGCAGTACTTC.

This sequence joins TRBV10-1 and TRBJ2-3, with 10 bases that match TRBD2. This CDR3 is built from 16 residues. V shed 3 bases and J 1 base; nucleotides not matched to a gene: 4. CDR1 is WNHNN, CDR2 SYGVQD, per germline (reference sequence). The CDR3 region has the DNA TGCGCCAGCAGTGATCTAGCGGGAGTTCGCACAGATACGCAGTATTTT. Protein: CASSDLAGVRTDTQYF.

The chain combines TRBV4-2 with TRBJ2-3, with TRBD2 identical over 7 bases. The V and J ends lost 1 base and 6 bases, in that order; junction bases with no gene match: 13. CDR1 and CDR2 from the germline V gene are LGHNA and YNFKEQ. This CDR3 contains 17 residues. The CDR3 reads CASSQGGGRGGVDTQYF. The CDR3 DNA reads as TGTGCCAGCAGCCAAGGAGGAGGGAGGGGCGGCGTGGATACGCAGTATTTT.

V usage is TRBV11-3 and J usage is TRBJ1-6, with 9 positions matching TRBD1. V was clipped by 4 bases and J by 8 bases; unmatched bases: 3. CDR3 length: 14 amino acids. The germline gives CDR1 SGHNT, CDR2 YENEEA. In DNA form, the CDR3 reads TGTGCCAGCAGCTACCGACAGGGGGATTCACCCCTCCACTTT. It codes for CASSYRQGDSPLHF.

V gene TRBV5-4 combines with J gene TRBJ2-7, with a possible D match to TRBD1 (6 bases). Deletions cut 1 base from V and 5 bases from J, with 10 bases between. The CDR3 runs 13 residues. The germline CDR1 and CDR2 sequences are SGHNT and YYREEE (reference sequence). The CDR3, as DNA: TGTGCCAGCAGCTTGCGCAGGGACAACGAGCAGTACTTC. It translates to CASSLRRDNEQYF.

This rearrangement joins TRBV7-9 to TRBJ1-5; no clear D gene. The CDR3 consists of 13 residues. V was pared by 5 bases and J by 2 bases, with 7 bases between. Germline values: CDR1 SEHNR, CDR2 FQNEAQ (reference sequence). This CDR3 is CASSLTRNQPQHF. Written as DNA, the CDR3 is TGTGCCAGCAGCCTCACACGCAATCAGCCCCAGCATTTT.

This clone was seen just once. The gene calls are TRBV7-9 and TRBJ2-6; D is ambiguous. Per the germline V gene, CDR1 is SEHNR and CDR2 is FQNEAQ (reference sequence). Between the trimmed V and J ends, which lost 1 base and 0 bases, there was a span of 4 bases. This CDR3 spans 15 amino acids. The CDR3 region has the DNA TGTGCCAGCAGCTTAGGAGCCTCTGGGGCCAACGTCCTGACTTTC. This codes for CASSLGASGANVLTF.

The chain recombines TRBV9 with TRBJ1-1; D is unresolved. Germline V CDR1 and CDR2: SGDLS, YYNGEE. Between the trimmed V and J ends, which lost 0 bases and 4 bases, there was a span of 10 bases. The CDR3 sequence is 14 residues long. CDR3 region: CASSVGRRGTEAFF. The CDR3 DNA follows: TGTGCCAGCAGCGTAGGCCGGCGGGGCACTGAAGCTTTCTTT.

This clone appeared a few times. The V call is TRBV19, the J call TRBJ1-6, with TRBD1 identical over 8 bases. This CDR3 is 14 amino acids long. Germline CDR1 and CDR2: LNHDA and SQIVND (reference sequence). V gave up 10 bases and J gave up 10 bases; unmatched junction bases: 12. The CDR3 loop reads CATRDRGFDSPLHF. CDR3 in DNA: TGTGCCACCCGCGACAGGGGCTTCGACTCACCCCTCCACTTT.

The CDR3 sequence is CASSFSGGGNEKLFF. Here the CDR3 DNA reads TGCGCCAGCAGCTTTTCGGGTGGCGGTAATGAAAAACTGTTTTTT. The chain uses TRBV5-1 and TRBJ1-4; D uncertain. The CDR3 extends over 15 amino acids. V was clipped by 2 bases and J by 4 bases, with 12 bases between them. In germline, CDR1 is SGHRS, CDR2 YFSETQ.

The gene calls are TRBV25-1 and TRBJ1-1, with D uncertain. Germline lookup yields CDR1 MGHDK and CDR2 SYGVNS. Trimming took 1 base from V and 1 from J, leaving 7 bases between them. The CDR3 sequence is 14 residues long. The DNA of the CDR3 is TGTGCCAGCAGTGAATCCACGGGGAACACTGAAGCTTTCTTT. Translating it yields CASSESTGNTEAFF.

The chain joins TRBV5-1 to TRBJ2-5, with unresolved D. From germline, CDR1 is SGHRS and CDR2 YFSETQ. This CDR3 has 13 residues. V lost 1 base, J lost 3 bases, and 7 bases lay in between. This CDR3 reads CASSLLGEETQYF. The DNA for the CDR3 is TGCGCCAGCAGCTTGTTGGGCGAAGAGACCCAGTACTTC.

This chain connects TRBV5-1 to TRBJ1-6; tentative D call: TRBD1 (6 bases). V was trimmed by 0 bases and J by 6 bases, leaving 10 bases between them. The CDR3 extends over 15 amino acids. The germline V gene encodes CDR1 SGHRS and CDR2 YFSETQ. This CDR3 is CASSLGRGGNSPLHF. As DNA, the CDR3 is TGCGCCAGCAGCTTGGGGAGGGGGGGTAATTCACCCCTCCACTTT.

The V and J genes are TRBV27 and TRBJ1-2, with 11 bases identical to TRBD1. This CDR3 has 14 residues. V lost 4 bases and J lost 7; bases outside the gene matches: 5. The germline V gene has CDR1 MNHEY and CDR2 SMNVEV (reference sequence). The CDR3 bases are TGTGCCAGCAGTTCAAGGACAGGGGGCGGTGGCTACACCTTC. It translates to CASSSRTGGGGYTF.

The chain employs TRBV30 and TRBJ1-2, with a tentative D call TRBD1 (5 bases). The ends were cut back, 1 base at V and 3 bases at J, with 9 bases in the middle. Germline CDR1 and CDR2: GTSNPN and SVGIG (reference sequence). This CDR3 is built from 13 residues. The CDR3 loop is CAWSEGPDYGYTF. The CDR3 coding sequence is TGTGCCTGGAGTGAGGGGCCAGACTATGGCTACACCTTC.

The chain uses TRBV7-2 and TRBJ1-2; D call uncertain. CDR1 is SGHTA and CDR2 is FQGNSA in the germline V gene. V gave up 1 base and J gave up 4 bases, with 4 bases separating them. The CDR3 sequence is 12 residues long. CDR3 coding DNA: TGTGCCAGCAGCTTAGACGGCTATGGCTACACCTTC. Translated: CASSLDGYGYTF.

J is TRBJ1-3 and V is TRBV4-1; D possibly corresponds to TRBD1 (6 bases). Germline CDR1 MGHRA, CDR2 YSYEKL. With 0 bases removed from V and 4 bases from J, the gap between germline ends came to 13 bases. The CDR3 has 16 residues. The CDR3 region has the DNA TGCGCCAGCAGCCAAGATACAGGGAGTTTCGGAAACACCATATATTTT. As protein: CASSQDTGSFGNTIYF.